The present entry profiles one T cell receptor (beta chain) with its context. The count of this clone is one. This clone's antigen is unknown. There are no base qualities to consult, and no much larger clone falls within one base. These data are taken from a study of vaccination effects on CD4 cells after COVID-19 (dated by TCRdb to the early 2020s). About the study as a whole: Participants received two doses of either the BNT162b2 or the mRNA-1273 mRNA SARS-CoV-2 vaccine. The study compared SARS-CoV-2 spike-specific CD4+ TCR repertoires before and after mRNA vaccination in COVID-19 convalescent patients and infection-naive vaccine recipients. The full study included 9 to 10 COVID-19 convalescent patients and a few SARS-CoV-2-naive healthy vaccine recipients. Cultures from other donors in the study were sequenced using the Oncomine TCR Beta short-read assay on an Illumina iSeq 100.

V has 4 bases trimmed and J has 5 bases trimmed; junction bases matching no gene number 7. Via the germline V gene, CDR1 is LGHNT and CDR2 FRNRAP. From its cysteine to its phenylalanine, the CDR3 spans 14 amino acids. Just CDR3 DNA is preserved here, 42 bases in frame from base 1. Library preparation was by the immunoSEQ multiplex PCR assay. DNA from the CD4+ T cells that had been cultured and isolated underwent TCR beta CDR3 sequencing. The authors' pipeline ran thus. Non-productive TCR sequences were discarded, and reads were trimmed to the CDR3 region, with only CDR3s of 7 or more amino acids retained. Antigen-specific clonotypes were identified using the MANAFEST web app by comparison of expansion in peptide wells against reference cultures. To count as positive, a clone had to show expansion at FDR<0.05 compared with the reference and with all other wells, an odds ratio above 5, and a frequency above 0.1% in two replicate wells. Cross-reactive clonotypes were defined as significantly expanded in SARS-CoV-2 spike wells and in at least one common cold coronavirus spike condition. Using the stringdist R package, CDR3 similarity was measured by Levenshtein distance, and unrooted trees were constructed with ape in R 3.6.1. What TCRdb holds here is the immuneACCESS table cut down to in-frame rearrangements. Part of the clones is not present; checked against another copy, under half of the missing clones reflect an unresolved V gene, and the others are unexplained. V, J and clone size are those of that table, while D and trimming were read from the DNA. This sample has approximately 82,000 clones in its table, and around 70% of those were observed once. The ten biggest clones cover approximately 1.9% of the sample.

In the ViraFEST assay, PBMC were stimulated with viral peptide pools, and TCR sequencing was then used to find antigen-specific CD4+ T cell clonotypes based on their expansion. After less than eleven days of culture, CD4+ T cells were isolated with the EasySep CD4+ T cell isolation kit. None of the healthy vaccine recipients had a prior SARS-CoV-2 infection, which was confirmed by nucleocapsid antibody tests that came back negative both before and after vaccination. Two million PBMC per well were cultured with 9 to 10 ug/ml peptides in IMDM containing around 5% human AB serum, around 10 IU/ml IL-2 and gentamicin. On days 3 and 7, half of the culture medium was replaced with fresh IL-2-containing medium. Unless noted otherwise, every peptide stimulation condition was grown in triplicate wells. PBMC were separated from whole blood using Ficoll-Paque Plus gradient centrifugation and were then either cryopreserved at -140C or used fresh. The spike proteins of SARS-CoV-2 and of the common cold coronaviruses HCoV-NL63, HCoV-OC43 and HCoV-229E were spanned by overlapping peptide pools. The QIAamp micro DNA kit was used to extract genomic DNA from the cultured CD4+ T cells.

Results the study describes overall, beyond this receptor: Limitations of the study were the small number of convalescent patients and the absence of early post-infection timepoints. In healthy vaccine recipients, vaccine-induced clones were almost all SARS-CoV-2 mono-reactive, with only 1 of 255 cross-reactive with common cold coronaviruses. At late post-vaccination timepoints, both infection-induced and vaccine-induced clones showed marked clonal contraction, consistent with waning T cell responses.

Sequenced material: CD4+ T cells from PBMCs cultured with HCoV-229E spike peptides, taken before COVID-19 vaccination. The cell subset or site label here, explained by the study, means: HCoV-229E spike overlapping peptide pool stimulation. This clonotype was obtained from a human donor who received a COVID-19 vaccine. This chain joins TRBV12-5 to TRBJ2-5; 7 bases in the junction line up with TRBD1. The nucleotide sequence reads TGTGCTAGTGGTTCGCCGGGACAGAGGGAGACCCAGTACTTC. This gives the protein CASGSPGQRETQYF.